This entry is about one T cell receptor beta chain. Its antigen remains unknown. The data originate from a study of cytomegalovirus exposure and HLA in healthy donors. The germline V gene encodes CDR1 SNHLY and CDR2 FYNNEI. V shed 6 bases and J shed 13 bases, with 15 bases lying between them. This CDR3 is 11 amino acids long. Primers for the PCR totalled 60 Vbeta and 13 Jbeta. The repertoire was sequenced with immunoSEQ multiplex PCR; TCRdb's copy has only in-frame clones and lacks some. The sample gives some 180,000 clones, 65% to 80% of which show up once; about 4.6% is in the top ten. Findings and caveats of the study: Donor immune exposure was known only as CMV serostatus.

V and J are TRBV2 and TRBJ1-1; the D gene is possibly TRBD1 (6 bases). Input material: PBMCs. This receptor was identified in a woman aged 25-40 years in good health and CMV-seropositive. The CDR3 here is CASSRQELVFF. CDR3 in DNA: TGTGCCAGCAGCCGACAGGAACTTGTTTTCTTT.